This entry describes one T cell receptor beta chain. Its target is unknown. Each of the donors was a healthy adult who was HIV-negative and had not had a recent acute infection or vaccination. The study drew all its donors from Caucasian adults living in Nashville, Tennessee. Germline CDR1 reads KGHSH; CDR2 reads LQKENI. The CDR3 is made up of 15 amino acids. V shed 4 bases, J shed 4 bases, and the junction held 2 bases outside the gene matches. This specimen comes from a study of shared clonotypes between healthy human individuals. Study-wide context: Donors were a couple of women and three men aged 18 to 49.

TCRdb's copy holds only in-frame clones and misses some; the assay was immunoSEQ multiplex PCR. The sample gives over a million clones, about 77% of which show up once; about 1.5% is in the top ten. General study results and limits: Rarefaction analysis demonstrated incomplete sorted-subset sequencing notwithstanding large depth.

Sequencing input: memory CD4+ T cells sorted from blood. Subset of the sample: CD45RA-negative fraction. This sequence was found in a young man in good health. The rearrangement joins TRBV18 to TRBJ2-6; 9 bases line up with TRBD1. CDR3 sequence reads: CASSRGQGGANVLTF. Written as DNA, the CDR3 is TGTGCCAGCTCACGAGGACAGGGGGGGGCCAACGTCCTGACTTTC.